This TCR beta chain was sequenced for a study of long-term antiretroviral therapy in people with HIV. Study background: The immediate-ART recommendation dates to 2015, and the earliest samples predate it by about a decade.

The CDR3 is 16 amino acids. V shed 3 bases and J 0 bases; nucleotides not matched to a gene: 4. Germline V gene data show CDR1 as KGHSH and CDR2 as LQKENI. They ran version v3.0 of the immunoSEQ assay at survey level. Each sample aimed for roughly 35,000-50,000 sequenced T-cell genomes. The repertoire was sequenced with immunoSEQ multiplex PCR; TCRdb's copy has only in-frame clones and lacks some. The table records about 18,000 clones, about four fifths of them present only once. The receptor was derived from a woman in her fifties or sixties with HIV. The gene calls are TRBV18 and TRBJ2-7, with 11 bases aligning to TRBD2. The source was unsorted PBMCs, collected 0.3 years after starting antiretroviral therapy. The CDR3 nucleotides are TGTGCCAGCTCACCCCCTAGCGGGGGGCTCTCCTACGAGCAGTACTTC. This translates into CASSPPSGGLSYEQYF.